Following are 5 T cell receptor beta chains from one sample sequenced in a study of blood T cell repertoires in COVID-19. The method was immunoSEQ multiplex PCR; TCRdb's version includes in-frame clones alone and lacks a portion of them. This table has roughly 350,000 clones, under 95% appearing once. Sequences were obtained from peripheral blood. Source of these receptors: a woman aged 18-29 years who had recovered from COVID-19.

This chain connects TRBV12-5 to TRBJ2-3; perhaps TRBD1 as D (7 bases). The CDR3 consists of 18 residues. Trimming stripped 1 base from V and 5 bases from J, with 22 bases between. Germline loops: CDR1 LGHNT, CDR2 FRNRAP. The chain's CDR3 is CASGLGRGDSRGEDTQYF. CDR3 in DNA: TGTGCTAGTGGTTTGGGGCGCGGGGACAGCCGAGGGGAAGATACGCAGTATTTT. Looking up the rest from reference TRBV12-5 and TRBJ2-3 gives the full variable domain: DARVTQTPRHKVTEMGQEVTMRCQPILGHNTVFWYRQTMMQGLELLAYFRNRAPLDDSGMPKDRFSAEMPDATLATLKIQPSEPRDSAVYFCASGLGRGDSRGEDTQYFGPGTRLTVL.

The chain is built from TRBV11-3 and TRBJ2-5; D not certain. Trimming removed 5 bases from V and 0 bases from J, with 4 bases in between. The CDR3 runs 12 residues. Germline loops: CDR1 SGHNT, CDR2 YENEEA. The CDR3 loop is CASSPYQETQYF. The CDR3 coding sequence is TGTGCCAGCAGCCCGTACCAAGAGACCCAGTACTTC. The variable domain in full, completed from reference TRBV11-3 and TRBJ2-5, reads EAGVVQSPRYKIIEKKQPVAFWCNPISGHNTLYWYLQNLGQGPELLIRYENEEAVDDSQLPKDRFSAERLKGVDSTLKIQPAELGDSAVYLCASSPYQETQYFGPGTRLLVL.

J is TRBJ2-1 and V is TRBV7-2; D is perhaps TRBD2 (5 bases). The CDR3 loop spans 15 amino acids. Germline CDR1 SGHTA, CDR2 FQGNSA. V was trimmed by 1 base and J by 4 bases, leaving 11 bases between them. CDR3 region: CASSLEAGGYNEQFF. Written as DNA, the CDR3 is TGTGCCAGCAGCTTAGAGGCGGGTGGTTACAATGAGCAGTTCTTC.

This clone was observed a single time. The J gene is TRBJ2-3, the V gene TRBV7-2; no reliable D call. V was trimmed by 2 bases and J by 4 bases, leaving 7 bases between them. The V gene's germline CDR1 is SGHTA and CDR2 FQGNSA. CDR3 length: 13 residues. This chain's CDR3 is CASSLRLADTQYF. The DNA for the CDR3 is TGTGCCAGCAGCTTACGTCTCGCAGATACGCAGTATTTT. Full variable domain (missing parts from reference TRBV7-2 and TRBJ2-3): GAGVSQSPSNKVTEKGKDVELRCDPISGHTALYWYRQSLGQGLEFLIYFQGNSAPDKSGLPSDRFSAERTGGSVSTLTIQRTQQEDSAVYLCASSLRLADTQYFGPGTRLTVL.

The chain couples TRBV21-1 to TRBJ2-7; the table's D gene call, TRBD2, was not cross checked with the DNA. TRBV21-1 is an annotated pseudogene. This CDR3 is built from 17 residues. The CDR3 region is CASSPSRASGSSYEQYV. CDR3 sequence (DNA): TGTGCCAGCAGCCCATCGAGAGCTAGCGGGAGCTCCTACGAGCAGTACGTC.